This T cell receptor beta chain was sequenced in a study of cytomegalovirus exposure and HLA in healthy donors. Study results and caveats: One later analysis reportedly identified an Asian-associated ancestry cluster that showed fewer N-insertions than the approximately 710-donor mean. According to reports, the classifier identified cytomegalovirus status with high specificity and sensitivity.

Healthy individuals who donated bone marrow served as the donors. With regard to this clone: Its specificity is unknown. Other DNA sequences within the sample encode an identical CDR3.

The germline V gene encodes CDR1 SGDLS and CDR2 YYNGEE. The V gene end was trimmed by 2 bases and the J gene end by 1 base; junction bases not matched to a gene: 3. This CDR3 comprises 15 residues. Primers: 60 Vbeta forward and 13 Jbeta reverse. Original methodology: In a later analysis, of 80 million to 90 million unique beta chains, 9 million to 11 million appeared in at least two donors. The protocol was immunoSEQ multiplex PCR, while the TCRdb copy is restricted to in-frame clones and leaves out a portion. V and J calls and clone size are copied from that table; D and trimming were computed from the DNA. Of hundreds of thousands of clones listed, about 80% are singletons.

The sequence came from a woman in her 40s in good health and CMV-seronegative. Sequences were obtained from PBMCs. The chain links TRBV9 to TRBJ2-3; TRBD2 matches at 8 bases. In DNA, the CDR3 is TGTGCCAGCAGCGTCGGTAGCGGGGGCACAGATACGCAGTATTTT. This gives the protein CASSVGSGGTDTQYF.